What follows are 14 T cell receptor beta chains derived from one specimen sequenced in a study of T cells after yellow fever vaccination. TCRdb recomputed calls from the 5' RACE reads with MiXCR, one row per CDR3 protein. The sample has 200,000 to 300,000 distinct CDR3 sequences; roughly 4% are singletons. The source was PBMCs, collected 15 days after the yellow fever booster vaccination. The receptor set was obtained from a man aged 18 to 29 who received the YFV17D yellow fever vaccine.

This clonotype has at least ten counts. The rearrangement uses TRBV12-3 or TRBV12-4 and TRBJ2-2; D might be TRBD2 (6 bases). CDR3 length: 12 residues. The V end was cut by 11 bases, the J end by 3 bases, with 10 bases between. The CDR3 nucleotides are TGTGCCGGCGGGGTTCACACCGGGGAGCTGTTTTTT. Its protein is CAGGVHTGELFF.

This clonotype was seen at least ten times. The CDR3: CASSLTGLWDEKLFF. CDR3 sequence (DNA): TGTGCCAGCAGCTTAACGGGCTTGTGGGATGAAAAACTGTTTTTT. V and J are TRBV7-2 and TRBJ1-4, with D unresolved. Trimming left V 2 bases short and J 6 bases short, with 13 bases between. Germline-derived CDR1 and CDR2 are SGHTA and FQGNSA. CDR3 size: 15 residues.

This clonotype has ten or more counts. The chain recombines TRBV6-6 with TRBJ2-3, with D tentatively TRBD2 (6 bases). The length of the CDR3 is 15 residues. Trimming stripped 8 bases from V and 7 bases from J, with 22 bases between. Germline-derived CDR1 and CDR2 are MNHNY and SVGAGI (reference sequence). The CDR3 region is CASGPRGRGRNTQYF. CDR3 nucleotide sequence: TGTGCCAGCGGGCCGCGGGGCCGAGGTCGAAATACGCAGTATTTT.

There are many counts of this clonotype. Germline and junction disagree at one end, which may indicate a read error. V gene TRBV29-1 combines with J gene TRBJ2-3, with 8 bases fitting TRBD1. CDR1 is SQVTM, CDR2 ANQGSEA, per germline. This CDR3 has 14 amino acids. The CDR3 protein is CSAEDRGFTDTQYF. DNA of the CDR3: TGCAGCGCTGAAGACAGGGGATTCACAGATACGCAGTATTTT.

On this clonotype: A much larger clone differs from this one at a single base, so this may be a read error. The chain links TRBV9 to TRBJ1-1; 8 nucleotides align to TRBD1. The CDR3 has 15 residues. Germline lookup yields CDR1 SGDLS and CDR2 YYNGEE. Written as DNA, the CDR3 is TGTGCCAGCAGCGTAGGGACAGGGTCGAACACTGATGCTTTCTTT. This codes for CASSVGTGSNTDAFF.

In its sample, this clonotype was seen many times. In DNA form, the CDR3 reads TGTGCCAGCGCCCCCTTGGGGGGGCTGGCCTACAATGAGCAGTTCTTC. Translation: CASAPLGGLAYNEQFF. The chain couples TRBV5-5 to TRBJ2-1; the D gene is possibly TRBD2 (7 bases). This CDR3 region has 16 residues. V lost 7 bases and J lost 2, with 19 bases in between. Germline V CDR1 and CDR2: SGHKS, YYEKEE (reference sequence).

This clonotype was detected ten times or more. The genes are TRBV7-7 and TRBJ1-3, with D uncertain. The CDR3 loop spans 15 amino acids. Germline CDR1 SSHAT, CDR2 FNYEAQ (reference sequence). V gave up 2 bases and J gave up 0 bases, with 8 bases separating them. The CDR3 DNA reads TGTGCCAGCAGCTTAAACTCAGGCTCTGGAAACACCATATATTTT. As protein: CASSLNSGSGNTIYF.

Many counts were recorded for this clonotype. The rearrangement joins TRBV9 to TRBJ2-7; 8 bases are a match to TRBD1. Germline V CDR1 and CDR2: SGDLS, YYNGEE. The CDR3 sequence is 16 residues long. V shed 0 bases, J shed 0 bases, and the junction held 5 bases outside the gene matches. The CDR3 bases are TGTGCCAGCAGCGTAGGGTCAGGGGGCCCCTCCTACGAGCAGTACTTC. Translation gives CASSVGSGGPSYEQYF.

This clonotype was seen many times. This CDR3 is CASSRLRGDGGTGYTF. In DNA, the CDR3 is TGTGCCAGCAGCCGCTTGAGAGGGGACGGAGGGACTGGCTACACCTTC. The chain combines TRBV3-1 with TRBJ1-2; D might be TRBD1 (5 bases). The CDR3 consists of 16 residues. In germline, CDR1 is LGHDT, CDR2 YNNKEL (reference sequence). V was shortened by 4 bases and J by 7 bases, with 22 bases between the two germline ends.

This clonotype was seen at least ten times. The rearrangement links TRBV5-1 to TRBJ2-3, with TRBD2 matching 9 bases. The CDR3 consists of 17 residues. Germline V gives CDR1 SGHRS, CDR2 YFSETQ. The V and J ends lost 0 bases and 2 bases, in that order; junction bases with no gene match: 7. CDR3 region: CASSLEGLAGNTDTQYF. The CDR3 nucleotides are TGCGCCAGCAGCTTGGAGGGTCTAGCGGGAAACACAGATACGCAGTATTTT. The full variable domain, rest sourced from reference TRBV5-1 and TRBJ2-3, is KAGVTQTPRYLIKTRGQQVTLSCSPISGHRSVSWYQQTPGQGLQFLFEYFSETQRNKGNFPGRFSGRQFSNSRSEMNVSTLELGDSALYLCASSLEGLAGNTDTQYFGPGTRLTVL.

This clonotype was seen ten or more times. The chain has TRBV7-9 and TRBJ1-1, with D possibly being TRBD1 (6 bases). In germline, CDR1 is SEHNR, CDR2 FQNEAQ (reference sequence). V lost 3 bases and J 6 bases, leaving 11 bases between the germline ends. There are 13 residues in the CDR3. The CDR3, as DNA: TGTGCCAGCAGCTTCGACAGGTACGCTGAAGCTTTCTTT. This translates into CASSFDRYAEAFF.

This clonotype occurred many times. The chain carries TRBV28 and TRBJ2-7; TRBD2 aligns across 7 bases. The CDR3 runs to 15 residues. The V and J ends lost 5 bases and 0 bases, in that order; junction bases with no gene match: 7. Germline V gene data show CDR1 as MDHEN and CDR2 as SYDVKM. Here the CDR3 reads CASSPRGRGSYEQYV. DNA for the CDR3: TGTGCCAGCAGTCCCCGAGGGAGGGGCTCCTACGAGCAGTACGTC.

This clonotype came up many times. V and J are TRBV9 and TRBJ2-1; D possibly corresponds to TRBD1 (5 bases). The CDR3 is 15 amino acids. V was trimmed by 0 bases and J by 2 bases, leaving 9 bases between them. Looked up from germline, CDR1 is SGDLS and CDR2 is YYNGEE. CDR3 amino acids: CASSVVDSPYNEQFF. In nucleotides, the CDR3 is TGTGCCAGCAGCGTAGTTGACAGCCCCTACAATGAGCAGTTCTTC.

In this sample, this clonotype turned up many times. J is TRBJ1-5 and V is TRBV24-1; D is uncertain. Trimming removed 0 bases at V and 0 bases at J, with 8 bases between. Germline lookup yields CDR1 KGHDR and CDR2 SFDVKD. The CDR3 consists of 16 residues. CDR3 nucleotides: TGTGCCACCAGTGATTTGTGCAGTTATAGCAATCAGCCCCAGCATTTT. This translates into CATSDLCSYSNQPQHF.